This T cell receptor beta chain stems from a study of vaccination effects on CD4 cells after COVID-19. Study background: Post-vaccine sampling took place a median of 72 days after the second dose.

Trimming stripped 8 bases from V and 4 bases from J, with 14 bases between. The CDR3 loop spans 13 amino acids. Germline V CDR1 and CDR2: SNHLY, FYNNEI. Antigen-specific CD4+ T cell clonotypes were called by their expansion after viral peptide-pool culture in ViraFEST. Following culture for nine to ten days, CD4+ T cells were isolated. Participants got two doses of BNT162b2 or mRNA-1273 vaccine. The researchers cultured approximately 2 million PBMC per well with 7.5 to 10 IU/ml IL-2 and approximately 9.3 ug/ml peptides. Remarks on this clone: What it binds is unknown.

Profiled with immunoSEQ multiplex PCR; TCRdb holds only in-frame clones, not every one. Of 20,000 to 25,000 clones listed, roughly 79% are singletons. Sequencing used CD4+ T cells from PBMCs cultured with SARS-CoV-2 spike peptides, obtained after COVID-19 vaccination. This clonotype was obtained from a human donor who received a COVID-19 vaccine. Some clones in this sample may be carry-over from other donors' samples. The chain joins TRBV2 to TRBJ1-1; the D gene is possibly TRBD1 (6 bases). The CDR3 nucleotides read TGTGCCAGCGCAAAAGGGGGAACCACTGAAGCTTTCTTT. Protein sequence: CASAKGGTTEAFF. Full variable domain (outside the CDR3, taken from reference TRBV2 and TRBJ1-1): EPEVTQTPSHQVTQMGQEVILRCVPISNHLYFYWYRQILGQKVEFLVSFYNNEISEKSEIFDDQFSVERPDGSNFTLKIRSTKLEDSAMYFCASAKGGTTEAFFGQGTRLTVV.